This T cell receptor (beta chain) derives from a study of T-cell memory formation after mild COVID-19 (dated by TCRdb to the early 2020s). Background for the entire study: TCR sequence clusters from the two donors were largely donor specific. In two donors, T-cell clones that expanded and contracted after mild COVID-19 were followed by sequencing TCRalpha and TCRbeta repertoires longitudinally. Two young, previously healthy adult volunteers, one female and one male, were included in the cohort. Study-wide conclusions, independent of this receptor: SARS-CoV-2 specificity of the second-wave clones peaking on day 37 was not confirmed. The study covered only a couple of mild cases, and larger cohorts including severe cases with pre-infection samples were considered necessary. Some responding clones were found in pre-infection memory, which suggests that pre-existing cross-reactive memory T cells took part in the SARS-CoV-2 response. Clones contracting from day 15 to 85 had balanced CD4/CD8 phenotypes, while a second wave expanding from day 15 to 37 was biased towards CD4+. Contracting CD4+ clones appeared mostly in the CM and EM memory subsets, whereas CD8+ clones were enriched in EMRA.

The sample was run on an Illumina NovaSeq 6000. cDNA libraries for TCRalpha and TCRbeta were prepared by 5'RACE using constant-segment primers, with sample barcodes and unique molecular identifiers added. Trizol reagent was used to extract RNA from every sample. Library amplification was performed in two PCR steps, and a second sample barcode and Illumina TruSeq adapters were introduced in the second step. Sequencing of libraries was performed on an Illumina NovaSeq with 2 x 150 bp paired-end reads. Concerning the study's data processing: Reads were demultiplexed and collapsed into UMI-guided consensus sequences with migec v1.2.7. Using mixcr v2.1.11, the UMI consensuses were aligned to TRA and TRB V and J templates and assembled into clonotypes. Clonotypes were classified as expanded or contracted when called significant by both edgeR and NoisET, with noise models trained on biological replicates. edgeR calls used a false discovery rate-adjusted p below 0.01 and a log2 fold-change threshold of 1. PCA with hierarchical clustering of max-normalized trajectories of the 1000 most abundant clonotypes was used as exploratory dynamics analysis. Separately sequenced CD4+ and CD8+ repertoires were used to assign the CD4 or CD8 phenotype of responding clones. TCRdb took the public reads, trimmed them with fastp at Q25, ran MiXCR for clone calling and kept in-frame beta chains. Each CDR3 protein appears once, grouped with its most common genes and DNA. The V and J calls follow TCRdb's processing rather than the paper's. Counted in this sample were 250,000 to 300,000 distinct CDR3 sequences; around 15% of them appeared once. 22% of the sample belongs to the ten largest clones.

V is shortened by 4 bases, J by 4 bases, and the region joining them spans 15 bases. The CDR3 has 15 amino acids, counting the end cysteine and phenylalanine. Only the CDR3 DNA stays, 45 bases, in frame from base 1. Reading the germline V gene gives CDR1 MNHEY and CDR2 SVGEGT. Ficoll-Paque density gradient centrifugation was the method used to isolate PBMCs. Remarks on this clonotype: Its antigen remains unidentified. No base-level quality is on record; no much larger clone is a single base apart.

The chain was built from TRBV6-2 or TRBV6-3 and TRBJ2-3, with TRBD2 perhaps the D gene, on 6 matching bases. This TCR was sampled from a man between 18 and 35 years old who had mild COVID-19 (a few samples of this study predate the infection). The sample titles of this study are shuffled in the database, so cell type and time point are left out; the donor was told from shared clones. The sequenced sample consisted of PBMCs or a T cell subset sorted from them (not recorded which). In nucleotides, the sequence is TGTGCCAGCAGTTTTCTGGGGGGTCACCCAGATACGCAGTATTTT. This encodes CASSFLGGHPDTQYF.